This T cell receptor (beta chain) was recorded in a study of blood T cell repertoires in COVID-19 (dated by TCRdb to the early 2020s). Study-wide context: Collaborator samples came from the United States, Italy and Spain and covered acute and convalescent phases of COVID-19. The material from the prospective study consisted of cDNA or gDNA derived from T cells, B-cell-depleted T cells, or PBMCs. Subjects who had been exposed to COVID-19, were actively infected with it, or had recovered from it provided the deeply sampled blood TCRbeta repertoires that made up the dataset. A freely available public database, intended as a resource for researchers studying the immune response to SARS-CoV-2, is where the repertoires were released. Samples came from the ongoing ImmuneRACE study (first 160 participants) plus 1,254 subjects from 6 global collaborators. A de-identified subject ID, COVID-19 status, age in years and sex were almost always included in the sample metadata. Where available, HLA class I and class II types were taken from metadata supplied by the sample provider and were not determined by assay-based typing. The investigation overall reported the following: The quantity of clinical and demographic metadata differed by source and by participant and was supplied without curation.

TCRbeta CDR3 regions were amplified from genomic DNA using the immunoSEQ Assay, a bias-controlled multiplex PCR. The study's processing was this. Nucleated cell counts per sample were estimated from amplification of reference gene primers within the assay. To quantify the absolute abundance of each unique TCRbeta CDR3 rearrangement, sequence reads were collapsed and filtered. Productive Simpson clonality was computed per sample as the square root of Simpson's diversity index over productive rearrangements. As stored in TCRdb, this immuneACCESS dataset retains in-frame rearrangements with V and J assigned. A fraction of the clones does not appear; measured against another copy, unresolved V genes explain less than half of the discrepancy, and the remainder lacks a known reason. Clone size and the V and J calls come from that table; the DNA yielded D and trimming. The sample contains 350,000 to 550,000 clones, roughly nine tenths of them found a single time. Clones ranked in the top ten supply roughly 1.8% of the sample.

Participants in the prospective study were enrolled through a virtual design, were aged 18 to 89 years, and lived in approximately 25 United States geographic areas. To assign participants to cohorts, the prospective study relied on clinical history that participants themselves reported in a screening survey and a study questionnaire. In the prospective study, mobile phlebotomists collected whole blood, serum and a nasopharyngeal or oropharyngeal swab from each participant. Over a roughly two-month period, participants in the prospective study had the option of providing additional blood draws and questionnaires. Before DNA extraction, prospective study blood samples were shipped either frozen or at room temperature. About this clone: Its antigen has not been determined. Base qualities were left out, and no much larger clone turns up one base away.

Deletion took 0 bases off V and 0 bases off J, with a span of 8 bases between the germline ends. CDR1 and CDR2 were assigned from the germline V gene as LGHNA and YSLEER. The CDR3, from cysteine to phenylalanine, totals 15 residues. Only the CDR3 part of the read is kept: 45 bases, read in frame from the first base. The clonotype was recovered from a young woman with acute COVID-19. The sequencing input was PBMCs or T cells enriched from blood (not recorded which). The chain joins TRBV4-3 to TRBJ1-2; the D segment cannot be called with confidence. The CDR3 sequence is CASSQESNSNYGYTF. The nucleotides are TGCGCCAGCAGCCAAGAATCAAATTCTAACTATGGCTACACCTTC.